Listed below are T cell receptor beta chains from one sample, sequenced in a study of T cell responses to AZD1222 COVID-19 vaccine. Sequenced by immunoSEQ multiplex PCR; TCRdb stores in-frame clones only, minus some. Of roughly 130,000 clones listed, 80% to 90% are singletons. The input for sequencing was peripheral blood, taken on day 0 of MenACWY control vaccination. These receptors were taken from an adult in good health. Each CDR3 is given with its conserved first and last residue. D genes are given only for firm matches. Size is omitted from some rows. Given values are once, few, many or a class for expanded clones.

d_call	j_call	clone_size	v_call	cdr3_nt	cdr3_aa
NA	TRBJ2-2	few	TRBV21-1	TGTGCCAGCAGCACAAAGGACAGACACACCGGGGAGCTGTTTTTT	CASSTKDRHTGELFF
NA	TRBJ1-2	NA	TRBV19	TGTGCCAGTAGTCCCCGTAGGGATGGCTACACCTTC	CASSPRRDGYTF
NA	TRBJ2-7	NA	TRBV3-1/TRBV3-2	TGTGCCAGCAGCCAAAGTGTAGCGCGGCCCTACGAGCAGTACTTC	CASSQSVARPYEQYF
TRBD1	TRBJ2-2	NA	TRBV13	TGTGCCAGCAGAGGGAGCCGGGACAGCAACACCGGGGAGCTGTTTTTT	CASRGSRDSNTGELFF
TRBD2	TRBJ2-2	NA	TRBV7-2	TGTGCCAGCAGCTTACTTGCCCCGGGACTAGCGGGAGTCACCGGGGAGCTGTTTTTT	CASSLLAPGLAGVTGELFF
NA	TRBJ2-7	NA	TRBV21-1	TGTGCCAGCAGCAAAACGTCCGGCACCGAGCAGTACTTC	CASSKTSGTEQYF
NA	TRBJ2-7	NA	TRBV6-5	TGTGCCATCCTGACCACCCCGAGGGAGCAGTACTTC	CAILTTPREQYF
NA	TRBJ1-2	few	TRBV29-1	TGCAGCGTTGGACAGGTTTATGGCTACACCTTC	CSVGQVYGYTF
NA	TRBJ2-7	NA	TRBV3-1/TRBV3-2	TGTGCCAGCAGCCAACTTAGCTCCTACGAGCAGTACTTC	CASSQLSSYEQYF
TRBD2	TRBJ2-3	once	TRBV5-6	TGTGCCAGCAGCTTGGGACTAGCGGGGAGGGCCCCGGATACGCAGTATTTT	CASSLGLAGRAPDTQYF
NA	TRBJ1-2	NA	TRBV24-1	TGTGCCACCAGTGACCCTACATATAGCTATGGCTACACCTTC	CATSDPTYSYGYTF
NA	TRBJ2-7	NA	TRBV19	TGTGCCAGTAGTACCAACCCCCTGATCGGCTACGAGCAGTACTTC	CASSTNPLIGYEQYF
NA	TRBJ1-1	once	TRBV15	TGTGCCACCAGCAGGGGTGGGGACTTGACGAGTAGCAACACTGAAGCTTTCTTT	CATSRGGDLTSSNTEAFF
NA	TRBJ1-5	NA	TRBV19	TGTGCCAGTAGTATCCTCAAGGGTCATTCTAACCAGCCCCAGCATTTT	CASSILKGHSNQPQHF
TRBD2	TRBJ2-7	once	TRBV6-1	TGTGCCAGCAGTGAAATGACTAGCGGGAGAGGGGGGTACTTC	CASSEMTSGRGGYF
NA	TRBJ2-7	NA	TRBV5-6	TGTGCCAGCAGCATACGGACGAGCTACGAGCAGTACTTC	CASSIRTSYEQYF
NA	TRBJ2-7	NA	TRBV9	TGTGCCAGCAGCGTAGACTCGGGACCAGGCTACGAGCAGTACTTC	CASSVDSGPGYEQYF
NA	TRBJ2-1	many	TRBV28	TGTGCCAGCTACACCTTCCGACAAGTCCTACAACCCCAGCAGTTCTTC	CASYTFRQVLQPQQFF
NA	TRBJ1-1	NA	TRBV3-1/TRBV3-2	TGTGCCAGCAGCCGGTGGGGGACAGAAGCTTTCTTT	CASSRWGTEAFF
TRBD2	TRBJ2-5	NA	TRBV18	TGTGCCAGCTCACCACCGACGGGTGGACTAGCGGGAAGCCAAGAGACCCAGTACTTC	CASSPPTGGLAGSQETQYF
NA	TRBJ2-2	NA	TRBV28	TGTGCCAGCAGCAAGCCCGCGAACACCGGGGAGCTGTTTTTT	CASSKPANTGELFF
TRBD2	TRBJ2-5	NA	TRBV7-9	TGTGCCAGCAGCTCGGGAACTAGCGGGGGGACCCAGTACTTC	CASSSGTSGGTQYF
NA	TRBJ2-1	once	TRBV5-1	TGCGCCAGCAGCTTGGTAGGGTACGGGGAGCAGTTCTTC	CASSLVGYGEQFF
TRBD2	TRBJ2-7	NA	TRBV7-9	TGTGCCAGCAGCTTTTACGGGTGGCGGGGGGAACCATACGAGCAGTACTTC	CASSFYGWRGEPYEQYF
TRBD2	TRBJ2-3	NA	TRBV2	TGTGCCAGCAGCCCCAGGGCTAGCGGGTCCGCAGATACGCAGTATTTT	CASSPRASGSADTQYF
NA	TRBJ2-7	NA	TRBV2	TGTGCCAGCTCTAAGGGCCCCTACGAGCAGTACTTC	CASSKGPYEQYF
TRBD1	TRBJ1-5	once	TRBV27	TGTGCCAGCGCTTTGAAGGGGGCTTGGCAGCCCCAGCATTTT	CASALKGAWQPQHF
TRBD2	TRBJ2-2	NA	TRBV5-4	TGTGCCAGCAGCCCCGCCCTCCTAGCGGGAGCGAACACCGGGGAGCTGTTTTTT	CASSPALLAGANTGELFF
NA	TRBJ2-7	NA	TRBV4-1	TGCGCCAGCAGCCAAGAGCCCTGGACAGTCTACGAGCAGTACTTC	CASSQEPWTVYEQYF
NA	TRBJ2-1	few	TRBV2	TGTGCCAGCAGTGAATGGGGACTGCATAACAATGAGCAGTTCTTC	CASSEWGLHNNEQFF
NA	TRBJ1-2	NA	TRBV7-9	TGTGCCAGCAGCTTAGGTACAGGCGGGACCGACTATGGCTACACCTTC	CASSLGTGGTDYGYTF
NA	TRBJ2-7	NA	TRBV7-9	TGTGCCAGCAGCTTCGGGTGGAACAGCTACGAGCAGTACTTC	CASSFGWNSYEQYF
NA	TRBJ2-2	once	TRBV9	TGTGCCAGCGGTAGCACCGGGGAGCTGTTTTTT	CASGSTGELFF
TRBD1	TRBJ2-7	NA	TRBV28	TGTGCCAGCAGTTTATTTGGACAGGGAGACTACGAGCAGTACTTC	CASSLFGQGDYEQYF
TRBD1	TRBJ1-5	NA	TRBV19	TGTGCCAGTAGGACAGGGGTTGGCAATCAGCCCCAGCATTTT	CASRTGVGNQPQHF
TRBD1	TRBJ2-4	NA	TRBV2	TGTGCCAGCAGTCAGGGGGAAGTGGGCAAAAACATTCAGTACTTC	CASSQGEVGKNIQYF
NA	TRBJ1-5	NA	TRBV5-6	TGTGCCAGCAGTCCCGGACCCCACAAGGCACATCAGCCCCAGCATTTT	CASSPGPHKAHQPQHF
NA	TRBJ2-7	NA	TRBV27	TGTGCCAGCAGCCGAGAACAAAGTGGGTTCTACGAGCAGTACTTC	CASSREQSGFYEQYF
NA	TRBJ1-4	NA	TRBV6-5	TGTGCCAGCAGTTACCTACCGAAGGGGAGGGATGAAAAACTGTTTTTT	CASSYLPKGRDEKLFF
TRBD1	TRBJ2-7	NA	TRBV5-6	TGTGCCAGCAGACGAACAGGGGTGTCCTACGAGCAGTACTTC	CASRRTGVSYEQYF
NA	TRBJ1-6	NA	TRBV4-2	TGTGCCAGCAGCCGATCGATACAAGTTTCACCCCTCCACTTT	CASSRSIQVSPLHF
NA	TRBJ2-1	NA	TRBV25-1	TGTGCCAGCAGTGAACCCACCTCCTTAGGGAATGAGCAGTTCTTC	CASSEPTSLGNEQFF
TRBD1	TRBJ2-1	NA	TRBV24-1	TGTGCCACCAGTGAAGCCGGGACAGGGGTGAATGAGCAGTTCTTC	CATSEAGTGVNEQFF
NA	TRBJ1-1	NA	TRBV12-3/TRBV12-4	TGTGCCAGCACCCAACAGGGATTTACTGAAGCTTTCTTT	CASTQQGFTEAFF
TRBD1	TRBJ1-4	NA	TRBV11-1	TGTGCCAGCGAGGGGACAGGAAAGAGAACTAATGAAAAACTGTTTTTT	CASEGTGKRTNEKLFF
TRBD2	TRBJ2-7	NA	TRBV10-1	TGCGCCAGCAGTGACGGTAGCGGGGGCTACGAGCAGTACTTC	CASSDGSGGYEQYF
TRBD2	TRBJ2-1	once	TRBV5-1	TGCGCCAGCAGCTTGGGCGGGAGGGGCGATGAGCAGTTCTTC	CASSLGGRGDEQFF
TRBD1	TRBJ2-2	NA	TRBV6-1	TGTGCCAGCAGTGAAAAGGGGGCGTGGACCGGGGAGCTGTTTTTT	CASSEKGAWTGELFF
NA	TRBJ1-5	NA	TRBV5-1	TGCGCCAGCAGCTTGGAGCAGGGTCAGCCCCAGCATTTT	CASSLEQGQPQHF
TRBD1	TRBJ1-1	NA	TRBV2	TGTGCCAGCAGTGAAAGGGACAGGGGGCGCACTGAAGCTTTCTTT	CASSERDRGRTEAFF
NA	TRBJ2-7	NA	TRBV19	TGTGCCAGTAGCGAGAAGGACTACGAGCAGTACTTC	CASSEKDYEQYF
NA	TRBJ1-2	NA	TRBV19	TGTGCCAGTAGTATCTGGGACACCTTCTATGGCTACACCTTC	CASSIWDTFYGYTF
TRBD2	TRBJ2-1	NA	TRBV6-6	TGTGCCAGCAGTCCCCTTACCGGGACTAAAAACAATGAGCAGTTCTTC	CASSPLTGTKNNEQFF
NA	TRBJ2-1	NA	TRBV28	TGTGCCAGCAGTGACGCGGGGTACAATGAGCAGTTCTTC	CASSDAGYNEQFF
TRBD1	TRBJ2-6	NA	TRBV7-9	TGTGCCAGCAGCCGGGGGCACGGACAGGGAACTGGGGCCAACGTCCTGACTTTC	CASSRGHGQGTGANVLTF